A single sample is the source of the 12 T cell receptor beta chains below, sequenced in a study of blood T cell repertoires in COVID-19. Profiled with immunoSEQ multiplex PCR; TCRdb holds only in-frame clones, not every one. The sample contains approximately 300,000 clones, about 90% of which appear only once. Sequencing was performed on PBMCs or T cells enriched from blood (not recorded which). The receptor set was obtained from a woman in her 30s who had recovered from COVID-19.

The V and J genes are TRBV7-3 and TRBJ2-1; 9 bases map to TRBD2. V gave up 3 bases and J gave up 6 bases; unmatched junction bases: 3. Germline V CDR1 and CDR2: SGHTA, FQGTGA. The CDR3 is 14 residues long. The CDR3 spells CASSFSGGRNEQFF. The CDR3 DNA is TGTGCCAGCAGCTTCAGCGGGGGGCGCAATGAGCAGTTCTTC.

This sequence joins TRBV12-5 and TRBJ1-6; D is possibly TRBD1 (6 bases). V dropped 3 bases and J dropped 7 bases, with 16 bases sitting between them. This CDR3 spans 16 amino acids. Germline V gene data show CDR1 as LGHNT and CDR2 as FRNRAP. The CDR3 DNA reads TGTGCTAGTGGTTTTCTCGCGCAGGGGTACAATTCACCCCTCCACTTT. This gives the protein CASGFLAQGYNSPLHF.

The chain couples TRBV11-2 to TRBJ2-7; TRBD1 agrees at 9 bases. Germline trimming cut 5 bases from V and 2 bases from J; bases unmatched to any gene: 4. The length of the CDR3 is 14 residues. Germline CDR1 reads SGHAT; CDR2 reads FQNNGV. The CDR3 sequence is CASSLWTGAYEQYF. CDR3 bases: TGTGCCAGCAGCCTGTGGACAGGGGCCTACGAGCAGTACTTC.

V is TRBV5-5 and J is TRBJ2-5; 10 bases map to TRBD1. The CDR3 extends over 16 amino acids. Looked up from germline, CDR1 is SGHKS and CDR2 is YYEKEE (reference sequence). The trim removed 3 bases at V and 4 bases at J, leaving 9 bases unmatched. CDR3 DNA sequence: TGTGCCAGCAGCTGGAACCGGGACAGGGGCAGAGAGACCCAGTACTTC. Protein product: CASSWNRDRGRETQYF.

V is TRBV21-1 and J is TRBJ1-1; TRBD1 reflects the table's D call only, with no check against the DNA. TRBV21-1 is noted as a pseudogene. This CDR3 is built from 21 residues. CDR3 residues: CAIPPNSRDRNRGNVNTEAFF. In DNA, the CDR3 is TGTGCCATCCCGCCTAACTCTCGGGATCGAAACAGGGGCAACGTGAACACTGAAGCTTTCTTT.

Here the CDR3 reads CASTLQRGGDFGELFF. The CDR3 DNA is TGTGCCAGCACCCTCCAGCGGGGGGGCGATTTCGGGGAGCTGTTTTTT. This chain uses TRBV11-2 with TRBJ2-2; the match to TRBD2 covers 10 bases. The CDR3 is made up of 16 amino acids. Germline-derived CDR1 and CDR2 are SGHAT and FQNNGV. The V gene end was trimmed by 7 bases and the J gene end by 7 bases; junction bases not matched to a gene: 12. Full variable domain (outside the CDR3, taken from reference TRBV11-2 and TRBJ2-2): EAGVAQSPRYKIIEKRQSVAFWCNPISGHATLYWYQQILGQGPKLLIQFQNNGVVDDSQLPKDRFSAERLKGVDSTLKIQPAKLEDSAVYLCASTLQRGGDFGELFFGEGSRLTVL.

V usage is TRBV5-8 and J usage is TRBJ2-3; TRBD2 might be the D (6 bases). The CDR3 loop spans 19 amino acids. In germline, CDR1 is SGHTS, CDR2 YDEGEE. V lost 3 bases, J lost 0 bases, and 23 bases lay in between. The CDR3 DNA reads as TGTGCCAGCAGCTCGGGGACTGGCCAGAGACTTCGTAGCACAGATACGCAGTATTTT. Its protein is CASSSGTGQRLRSTDTQYF.

V usage is TRBV5-4 and J usage is TRBJ2-3, with a possible D match to TRBD2 (6 bases). The CDR3 has 12 residues. V was cut by 0 bases and J by 9 bases, with 8 bases left in between. The germline V gene encodes CDR1 SGHNT and CDR2 YYREEE (reference sequence). The CDR3 DNA follows: TGTGCCAGCAGCTTGGATGCGGGGACGCAGTATTTT. It specifies CASSLDAGTQYF.

This chain uses TRBV28 with TRBJ1-2; D gene unclear. Germline CDR1 is MDHEN and CDR2 is SYDVKM. Trimming took 5 bases from V and 8 from J, leaving 6 bases between them. The CDR3 is 10 residues long. CDR3 DNA: TGTGCCAGCAGTCGGGGAGGCTACACCTTC. Protein: CASSRGGYTF.

In its sample, this clone was seen a few times. The CDR3 loop is CASSFTVAGGKLFF. The CDR3 DNA follows: TGTGCCAGCAGCTTCACGGTCGCCGGGGGAAAACTGTTTTTT. This chain links TRBV5-5 with TRBJ1-4, with a weak D call TRBD1 (5 bases). Trimming cost V 2 bases and J 10 bases, with 15 bases left between them. The CDR3 totals 14 residues. In germline, CDR1 is SGHKS, CDR2 YYEKEE (reference sequence).

This clone appeared a few times. J is TRBJ1-4 and V is TRBV6-6, with 9 bases identical to TRBD1. This CDR3 is built from 18 residues. Trimming at V came to 5 bases and at J to 10 bases, leaving 20 bases not matched to a gene. From germline, CDR1 is MNHNY and CDR2 SVGAGI (reference sequence). CDR3 region: CASSHGQGRDPTPVKLFF. Written as DNA, the CDR3 is TGTGCCAGCAGTCACGGACAGGGGCGAGATCCTACCCCTGTAAAACTGTTTTTT.

The gene calls are TRBV29-1 and TRBJ2-7, with D perhaps TRBD2 (5 bases). This CDR3 spans 12 amino acids. Germline V gene data show CDR1 as SQVTM and CDR2 as ANQGSEA. V shed 5 bases and J shed 0 bases, with 8 bases lying between them. This CDR3 is CSVIGDSYEQYF. The CDR3 region has the DNA TGCAGCGTTATCGGGGACTCCTACGAGCAGTACTTC.